Listed below are T cell receptor beta chains from one sample, sequenced in a study of blood T cell repertoires in COVID-19. Only in-frame clones appear in the TCRdb table, and some are missing; sequencing was by immunoSEQ multiplex PCR. The sample records around 100,000 clones, around four fifths being singletons. Sequencing was done on a sample of peripheral blood. The origin of the receptors is a man aged 40-50 years with active or convalescent COVID-19. CDR3s include the opening cysteine and the closing phenylalanine or tryptophan. Fields, in order: CDR3 protein, J gene, V gene, CDR3 length, D gene, clone size. D genes are given only for firm matches. Size is omitted from some rows. Given values are once, few, many or a class for expanded clones.

CDR3 protein: CASSSYRREPQHF
J gene: TRBJ1-5
V gene: TRBV12-3/TRBV12-4
CDR3 length: 13
D gene: .
clone size: .

CDR3 protein: CASSEGGSPLHF
J gene: TRBJ1-6
V gene: TRBV6-1
CDR3 length: 12
D gene: .
clone size: .

CDR3 protein: CSVGAKGSADTQYF
J gene: TRBJ2-3
V gene: TRBV29-1
CDR3 length: 14
D gene: .
clone size: .

CDR3 protein: CASSLGTSANTGELFF
J gene: TRBJ2-2
V gene: TRBV7-9
CDR3 length: 16
D gene: TRBD2
clone size: .

CDR3 protein: CASSLGGGAYNEQFF
J gene: TRBJ2-1
V gene: TRBV5-4
CDR3 length: 15
D gene: TRBD2
clone size: few

CDR3 protein: CASSQEGGVWDTQYF
J gene: TRBJ2-3
V gene: TRBV4-3
CDR3 length: 15
D gene: TRBD2
clone size: .

CDR3 protein: CASSQVPSGYEQYF
J gene: TRBJ2-7
V gene: TRBV4-2
CDR3 length: 14
D gene: TRBD2
clone size: .

CDR3 protein: CSASRGQWAIYEQYF
J gene: TRBJ2-7
V gene: TRBV20-1
CDR3 length: 15
D gene: TRBD1
clone size: .

CDR3 protein: CASTPRLAVNTGELFF
J gene: TRBJ2-2
V gene: TRBV7-9
CDR3 length: 16
D gene: TRBD2
clone size: .

CDR3 protein: CASSPRSGQGNIQYF
J gene: TRBJ2-4
V gene: TRBV9
CDR3 length: 15
D gene: TRBD1
clone size: .

CDR3 protein: CASSLNRASYNSPLHF
J gene: TRBJ1-6
V gene: TRBV27
CDR3 length: 16
D gene: .
clone size: .

CDR3 protein: CARSLKLARTGGNKNIQYF
J gene: TRBJ2-4
V gene: TRBV5-3
CDR3 length: 19
D gene: TRBD2
clone size: once

CDR3 protein: CASSPLPTGSYEQYF
J gene: TRBJ2-7
V gene: TRBV5-5
CDR3 length: 15
D gene: TRBD1
clone size: .

CDR3 protein: CASSQHGAGNTEAFF
J gene: TRBJ1-1
V gene: TRBV3-1/TRBV3-2
CDR3 length: 15
D gene: .
clone size: .